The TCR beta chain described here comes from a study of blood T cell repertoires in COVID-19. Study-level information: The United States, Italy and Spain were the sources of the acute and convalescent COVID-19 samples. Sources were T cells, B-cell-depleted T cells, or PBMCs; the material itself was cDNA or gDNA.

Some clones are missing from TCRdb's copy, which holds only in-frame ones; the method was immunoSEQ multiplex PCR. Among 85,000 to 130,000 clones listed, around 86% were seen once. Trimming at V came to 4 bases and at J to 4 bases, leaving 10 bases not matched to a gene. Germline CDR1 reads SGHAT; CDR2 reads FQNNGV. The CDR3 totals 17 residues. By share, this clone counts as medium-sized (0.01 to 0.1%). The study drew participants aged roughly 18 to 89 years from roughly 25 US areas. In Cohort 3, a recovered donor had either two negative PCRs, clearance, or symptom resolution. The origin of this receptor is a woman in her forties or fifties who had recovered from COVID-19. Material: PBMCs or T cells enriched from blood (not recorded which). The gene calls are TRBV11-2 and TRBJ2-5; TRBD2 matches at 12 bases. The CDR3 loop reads CASSSGLAGLNGETQYF. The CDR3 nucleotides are TGTGCCAGCAGCTCGGGACTAGCGGGTCTCAACGGAGAGACCCAGTACTTC.